These 22 T cell receptor beta chains were all obtained from the same sample, sequenced in a study of T cells after yellow fever vaccination. In TCRdb, the 5' RACE reads were re-called with MiXCR into one record per CDR3 protein. This table holds roughly 260,000 distinct CDR3 sequences, around 13% found once. Sequenced here: CD4+ T cells sorted from PBMCs, sampled 45 days after the yellow fever booster vaccination. These receptors were obtained from a young man who received the YFV17D yellow fever vaccine.

The rearrangement links TRBV20-1 to TRBJ2-7; perhaps TRBD2 as D (7 bases). Trimming shortened V by 0 bases and J by 6 bases, and 18 bases separated the two germline ends. Germline-derived CDR1 and CDR2 are DFQATT and SNEGSKA (reference sequence). The CDR3 runs to 15 residues. The CDR3 region has the DNA TGCAGTGCTAGAGATCGGGGGGCTTTTAGTCGCGAGCAGTACTTC. Its protein is CSARDRGAFSREQYF.

V gene TRBV7-2 combines with J gene TRBJ1-5, with a possible D match to TRBD1 (5 bases). With 5 bases removed from V and 2 bases from J, the gap between germline ends came to 19 bases. The germline V gene has CDR1 SGHTA and CDR2 FQGNSA. The CDR3 is 17 residues long. CDR3 region: CASSLNSGLLGNQPQHF. The CDR3 bases are TGTGCCAGCAGCCTAAACTCAGGGTTGTTGGGCAATCAGCCCCAGCATTTT.

The V gene is TRBV20-1, the J gene TRBJ2-5; D unclear. There are 12 residues in the CDR3. Germline V gives CDR1 DFQATT, CDR2 SNEGSKA (reference sequence). Trimming took 7 bases from V and 4 from J, leaving 13 bases between them. CDR3 in amino acids: CSGSADRETQYF. The CDR3 region has the DNA TGCAGTGGCTCCGCGGACCGAGAGACCCAGTACTTC.

As DNA, the CDR3 is TGCAGTGCCAACGACAGGGCTGGCTATGGCTACACCTTC. It yields the protein CSANDRAGYGYTF. This sequence joins TRBV20-1 and TRBJ1-2; 7 bases match TRBD1. Germline CDR1 reads DFQATT; CDR2 reads SNEGSKA (reference sequence). The CDR3 is 13 amino acids. Losses at the gene ends were 6 bases for V and 4 bases for J; bases not matched to a gene: 8.

This clonotype has just a few counts. The chain's CDR3 is CASSLTRDRINRYGYTF. CDR3 sequence (DNA): TGTGCCAGCAGCTTAACCCGGGACAGAATTAACCGCTATGGCTACACCTTC. The V gene is TRBV7-2, the J gene TRBJ1-2; 7 bases align to TRBD1. The V gene end was trimmed by 2 bases and the J gene end by 4 bases; junction bases not matched to a gene: 13. The CDR3 has 17 residues. CDR1 is SGHTA, CDR2 FQGNSA, per germline.

This clonotype was seen more than once but under ten times. The rearrangement joins TRBV5-1 to TRBJ2-7; perhaps TRBD1 as D (7 bases). The CDR3 consists of 14 residues. The germline V gene encodes CDR1 SGHRS and CDR2 YFSETQ. V gave up 5 bases and J gave up 2 bases, with 14 bases separating them. CDR3 DNA sequence: TGCGCCAGCAGGGAGGGGGCAGCCGCCTACGAGCAGTACTTC. The encoded protein is CASREGAAAYEQYF.

This chain connects TRBV7-3 to TRBJ2-1, with 11 positions matching TRBD2. V shed 6 bases, J shed 6 bases, and the junction held 7 bases outside the gene matches. This CDR3 is 15 amino acids long. Looked up from germline, CDR1 is SGHTA and CDR2 is FQGTGA. CDR3 protein: CASRATSGMGNEQFF. The CDR3 DNA reads as TGTGCCAGCAGAGCGACTAGCGGGATGGGCAATGAGCAGTTCTTC.

The chain couples TRBV20-1 to TRBJ2-3, with 10 positions matching TRBD2. CDR1 and CDR2 from the germline V gene are DFQATT and SNEGSKA (reference sequence). Trimming took 5 bases from V and 5 from J; bases not matched to a gene: 10. CDR3 size: 15 residues. The CDR3 DNA sequence: TGCAGTGCTGGCCAAGCGGGAGGGCGTAAAGATACGCAGTATTTT. Translating it yields CSAGQAGGRKDTQYF.

The CDR3 DNA sequence: TGTGCCATCAGTGGGGCAGGGCAAGATACGCAGTATTTT. It specifies CAISGAGQDTQYF. The V and J genes are TRBV10-3 and TRBJ2-3, with a possible D match to TRBD1 (5 bases). CDR1 and CDR2 (germline): ENHRY, SYGVKD. The V gene lost 4 bases and the J gene lost 5 bases, with 10 bases spanning the gap. CDR3 size: 13 residues.

The chain carries TRBV7-2 and TRBJ2-3; D is ambiguous. The CDR3 consists of 12 residues. Germline CDR1 and CDR2: SGHTA and FQGNSA. The germline V and J ends were trimmed by 2 bases and 6 bases, with 6 bases remaining between them. The CDR3 region has the DNA TGTGCCAGCAGCTTACTTCTTGATACGCAGTATTTT. Amino acid sequence: CASSLLLDTQYF.

The rearrangement links TRBV10-1 to TRBJ2-1, with D hard to call. V was shortened by 2 bases and J by 1 base, with 9 bases between the two germline ends. Germline V lookup: CDR1 WNHNN, CDR2 SYGVQD (reference sequence). The CDR3 runs 15 residues. The CDR3 DNA reads TGCGCCAGCAGTGAGCATAGGAAGTCCTACAATGAGCAGTTCTTC. Protein product: CASSEHRKSYNEQFF.

This clonotype was seen many times. The chain has TRBV10-3 and TRBJ2-1; 7 nucleotides match TRBD2. V was pared by 2 bases and J by 6 bases, with 13 bases of the junction left unmatched. The CDR3 is made up of 17 amino acids. Germline V CDR1 and CDR2: ENHRY, SYGVKD. This CDR3 is CAISETDRDYMANEQFF. CDR3 nucleotide sequence: TGTGCCATCAGTGAGACTGACCGGGACTATATGGCCAATGAGCAGTTCTTC.

This clonotype was detected a few times. This chain joins TRBV12-3 or TRBV12-4 and TRBJ2-3; 7 bases line up with TRBD2. The V and J ends lost 10 bases and 0 bases, in that order; junction bases with no gene match: 7. This CDR3 comprises 14 residues. CDR3 region: CATHLTSSTDTQYF. CDR3 DNA: TGTGCCACACACCTGACTAGCAGCACAGATACGCAGTATTTT.

There are a few counts of this clonotype. This chain uses TRBV20-1 with TRBJ2-5; D may match TRBD1 or TRBD2 (6 bases each). Per germline, CDR1 DFQATT and CDR2 SNEGSKA (reference sequence). V was clipped by 7 bases and J by 6 bases, with 24 bases between them. This CDR3 is built from 15 residues. CDR3 sequence reads: CSVTNWAEGEKTQYF. As DNA, the CDR3 is TGCAGTGTCACGAATTGGGCGGAGGGGGAAAAGACCCAGTACTTC.

This clonotype was found a few times. This chain joins TRBV5-1 and TRBJ1-6; TRBD1 agrees at 8 bases. Per germline, CDR1 SGHRS and CDR2 YFSETQ. The CDR3 is 17 residues long. The J segment lost 13 bases and the V segment lost 2 bases, leaving 17 bases of the junction unmatched. The CDR3 sequence: CASSFLAHGTGNIPLHF. CDR3 bases: TGCGCCAGCAGCTTTCTAGCCCACGGGACAGGAAATATCCCCCTCCACTTT.

In its sample, this clonotype was seen a few times. The chain joins TRBV5-6 to TRBJ2-7; tentatively, D is TRBD2 (5 bases). In germline, CDR1 is SGHDT, CDR2 YYEEEE. V shed 0 bases and J shed 5 bases, with 9 bases lying between them. The CDR3 spans 13 residues. CDR3 sequence (DNA): TGTGCCAGCAGCTTGGACTTGGGAGACGAGCAGTACTTC. Its translation: CASSLDLGDEQYF.

The chain joins TRBV7-2 to TRBJ2-3; no definite D call. CDR1 and CDR2 from the germline V gene are SGHTA and FQGNSA. Trimming left V 6 bases short and J 2 bases short, with 6 bases between. This CDR3 is built from 12 residues. The CDR3 spells CASRKTTDTQYF. In DNA form, the CDR3 reads TGTGCCAGCAGAAAGACCACAGATACGCAGTATTTT. The full variable domain, with the rest looked up from reference TRBV7-2 and TRBJ2-3, is GAGVSQSPSNKVTEKGKDVELRCDPISGHTALYWYRQSLGQGLEFLIYFQGNSAPDKSGLPSDRFSAERTGGSVSTLTIQRTQQEDSAVYLCASRKTTDTQYFGPGTRLTVL.

The chain links TRBV7-2 to TRBJ2-5; 9 bases fit TRBD1. Trimming took 5 bases from V and 4 from J; bases not matched to a gene: 11. This CDR3 has 16 residues. The V gene's germline CDR1 is SGHTA and CDR2 FQGNSA. The CDR3 loop reads CASSKTDRGGGETQYF. CDR3 sequence (DNA): TGTGCCAGCAGCAAGACGGACAGGGGAGGAGGAGAGACCCAGTACTTC.

The CDR3 DNA sequence: TGTGCCTTCTGTTCGCAACACGGACTAGCGGGGTCTAGCACAGATACGCAGTATTTT. Encoded protein: CAFCSQHGLAGSSTDTQYF. The rearrangement uses TRBV12-3 or TRBV12-4 and TRBJ2-3; 12 nucleotides agree with TRBD2. V was pared by 11 bases and J by 0 bases, with 18 bases of the junction left unmatched. This CDR3 is built from 19 residues.

This clonotype was recorded a few times. The chain carries TRBV25-1 and TRBJ1-2; the D gene is possibly TRBD1 (5 bases). V was pared by 0 bases and J by 7 bases, with 6 bases between. The CDR3 has 12 residues. Germline CDR1 and CDR2: MGHDK and SYGVNS. CDR3 amino acids: CASSEYGGGYTF. DNA for the CDR3: TGTGCCAGCAGTGAATATGGGGGTGGCTACACCTTC.

CDR3 in DNA: TGCAGTGCTTTCCAGCGGGACAGTAAGACCCAGTACTTC. Protein: CSAFQRDSKTQYF. The chain uses TRBV20-1 and TRBJ2-5; D is tentatively TRBD1 or TRBD2 (7 bases each). The ends were cut back, 5 bases at V and 6 bases at J, with 16 bases in the middle. Germline V gives CDR1 DFQATT, CDR2 SNEGSKA (reference sequence). This CDR3 has 13 amino acids.

The rearrangement uses TRBV11-2 and TRBJ2-1; D tentatively reads TRBD1 or TRBD2 (6 bases each). This CDR3 has 13 residues. CDR1 and CDR2 (germline): SGHAT, FQNNGV. Trimming removed 0 bases from V and 12 bases from J, with 12 bases in between. CDR3 sequence: CASSLDRGDGQFF. CDR3 nucleotide sequence: TGTGCCAGCAGCTTAGATAGGGGGGATGGGCAGTTCTTC.